The entry that follows covers one TCR beta chain sequence. No antigen is known for it. The data belong to a study of T cells in localized non-small cell lung cancer. Broader study findings: Uninvolved adjacent lung showed higher T cell clonality than tumor. Longer overall survival accompanied higher blood T cell density.

Clones were sequenced by immunoSEQ multiplex PCR, and TCRdb holds only the in-frame ones, with some missing. Among tens of thousands of clones listed, roughly four fifths were seen once. This CDR3 contains 15 residues. The J segment lost 2 bases and the V segment lost 2 bases, leaving 6 bases of the junction unmatched. Germline CDR1 is MNHEY and CDR2 is SMNVEV (reference sequence). The chain combines TRBV27 with TRBJ2-7; TRBD2 agrees at 7 bases. The source was peripheral blood, collected before any cancer treatment. The receptor's source is a man between 40 and 70 years old with stage I lung adenocarcinoma. The CDR3 is CASSLARETTYEQYF. CDR3 sequence (DNA): TGTGCCAGCAGTTTAGCGCGGGAGACAACCTACGAGCAGTACTTC.